Listed here is a single TCR beta chain. Its antigen is unknown. The source of the sample is a study of cytomegalovirus exposure and HLA in healthy donors. Germline assignment: CDR1 SQVTM and CDR2 ANQGSEA. This CDR3 has 16 amino acids. Germline trimming cut 6 bases from V and 4 bases from J; bases unmatched to any gene: 15. Primers included in the PCR were 60 Vbeta and 13 Jbeta primers. Profiled with immunoSEQ multiplex PCR; TCRdb holds only in-frame clones, not every one. The sample totals some 70,000 clones. Study results and limitations: In a later analysis, TCR beta V- and J-gene trimming showed a link to a missense DCLRE1C variant. Near-uniform donor sequencing depth was presumed by presence/absence analyses.

The chain links TRBV29-1 to TRBJ2-5; 9 positions match TRBD2. Specimen: PBMCs. This sequence was found in a man aged 40-49 years in good health and CMV-seronegative. The CDR3 region is CSVSHGAGGLGETQYF. In DNA, the CDR3 is TGCAGCGTCAGCCATGGGGCGGGAGGGTTGGGAGAGACCCAGTACTTC. Variable domain in full (rest from reference TRBV29-1 and TRBJ2-5): SAVISQKPSRDICQRGTSLTIQCQVDSQVTMMFWYRQQPGQSLTLIATANQGSEATYESGFVIDKFPISRPNLTFSTLTVSNMSPEDSSIYLCSVSHGAGGLGETQYFGPGTRLLVL.